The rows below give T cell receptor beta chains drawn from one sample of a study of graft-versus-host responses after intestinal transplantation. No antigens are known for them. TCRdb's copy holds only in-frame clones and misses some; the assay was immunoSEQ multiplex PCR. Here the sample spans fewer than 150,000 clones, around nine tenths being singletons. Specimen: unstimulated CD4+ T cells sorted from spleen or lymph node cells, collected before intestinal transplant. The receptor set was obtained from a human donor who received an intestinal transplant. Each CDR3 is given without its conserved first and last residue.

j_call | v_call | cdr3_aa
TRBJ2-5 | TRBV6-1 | ASSEPPQETQY
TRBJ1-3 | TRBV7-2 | ASSPKGPGNTIY
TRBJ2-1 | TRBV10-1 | ASSESPNEQF
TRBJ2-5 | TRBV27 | ASSPTQTGWETQY
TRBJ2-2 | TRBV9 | ASSVGPSGLPGELF
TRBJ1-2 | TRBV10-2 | ASSRGQGTNYGYT
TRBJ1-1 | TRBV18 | ASSPQDMQGSGTEAF
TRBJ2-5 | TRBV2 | ASSEDDRDRGRETQY
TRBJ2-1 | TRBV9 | ASSVDSGSYNEQF
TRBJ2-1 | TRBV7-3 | ASSPSGTGDRNEQF
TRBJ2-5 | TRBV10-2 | ASSEAGGETQY
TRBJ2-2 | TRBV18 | ASSPGRTGELF
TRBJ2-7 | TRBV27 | ASRLAGGYEQY
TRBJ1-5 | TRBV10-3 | AISGGRLGSQPQH
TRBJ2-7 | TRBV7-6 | ASSRPGQGFGEQY
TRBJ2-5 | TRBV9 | ASSLGQGKVETQY
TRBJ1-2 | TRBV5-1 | ASTPTGGPGYT
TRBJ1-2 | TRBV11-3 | ASSFPYGYT
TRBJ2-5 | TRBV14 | ASSINRVPSETQY
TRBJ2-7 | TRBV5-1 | ASSQNRDPYEQY
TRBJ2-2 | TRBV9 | ASSVGSGLATGELF
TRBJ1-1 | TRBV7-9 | ASSSPTENTEAF
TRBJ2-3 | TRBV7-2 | ASSPIPSDTQY
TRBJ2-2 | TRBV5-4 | ASGRTQSTGELF
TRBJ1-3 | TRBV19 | ASSRTVGNTIY
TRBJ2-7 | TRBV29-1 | SVLRDREGEQY
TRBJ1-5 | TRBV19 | ASSIRANQPQH
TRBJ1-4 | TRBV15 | ATSGQATGGEKLF
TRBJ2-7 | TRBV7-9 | ASSLAIGPPAYEQY
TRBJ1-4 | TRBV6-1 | ASSGTGHEKLF
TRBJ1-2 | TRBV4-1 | ASSTEFMTGRLNGYT
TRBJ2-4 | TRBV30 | AWSVSSGGASGWNIQY
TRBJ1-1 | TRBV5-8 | ASSLEAGMNTEAF
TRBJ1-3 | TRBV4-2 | ASSPAGGLGNTIY
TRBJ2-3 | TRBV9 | ASSVVGGPTDTQY
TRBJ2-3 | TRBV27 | ASSLNGGTQY
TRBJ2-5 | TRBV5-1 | ASSFGAGETQY
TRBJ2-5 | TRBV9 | ASSPQNPGLAGGRIETQY
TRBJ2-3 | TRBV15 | ATSRASKGTQY
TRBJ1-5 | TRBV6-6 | ASRDTGGGQPQH
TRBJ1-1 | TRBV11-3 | ASSSQTGGQNTEAF
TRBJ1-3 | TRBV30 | AWRSAGALSGNTIY
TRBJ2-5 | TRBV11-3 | ASSLGLAFGETQY
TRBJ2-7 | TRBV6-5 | ASSYSSSGATYEQY
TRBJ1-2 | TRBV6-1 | ASRPARDRDYGYT
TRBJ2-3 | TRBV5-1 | ASSLAGDGDTQY
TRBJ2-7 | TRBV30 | AWSVLGGRAHYEQY
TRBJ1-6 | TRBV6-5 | ASSYSLDNSPLH
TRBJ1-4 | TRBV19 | ASSFRALPTNEKLF
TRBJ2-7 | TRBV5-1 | ASSLGVGGYEQY
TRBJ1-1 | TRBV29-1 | SVLVSQTYTEAF
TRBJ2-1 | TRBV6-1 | ASSTGIRNEQF
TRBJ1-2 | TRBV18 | ASSRVVSAAGGYDGYT